These T cell receptor beta chains were read from a single sample in a study of Ad26.COV2.S vaccination and SARS-CoV-2 variants. TCRdb's table, derived via immunoSEQ multiplex PCR, lists solely in-frame clones and lacks some. The data hold about 350,000 clones, with 75% to 90% observed a single time. This sample comprised peripheral blood, obtained in a trial of Ad26.COV2.S vaccine versus placebo. The receptor source for this set is a person aged 18 to 59 who received the Ad26.COV2.S COVID-19 vaccine or a placebo. The CDR3 runs from the conserved cysteine through the conserved F or W. A D gene is named only where the DNA matches it firmly.

V gene,D gene,CDR3 protein
TRBV18,-,CASSPGGGGFRQPQHF
TRBV19,-,CASSIGMDGYTF
TRBV12-5,TRBD1,CASGSTTGQVIYEQYF
TRBV21-1,-,CASRGQLRETQYF
TRBV4-1,-,CASSPTERVHSYNSPLHF
TRBV12-5,-,CASGLSWDTYSYEQYF
TRBV11-2,-,CASTLGGGNNEQFF
TRBV12-3/TRBV12-4,TRBD1,CASSSGQDNEQFF
TRBV5-6,TRBD2,CASRSGLAGVGEQFF
TRBV6-1,-,CASSEAGPQGYEQYF
TRBV5-6,-,CASSTTDNQPQHF
TRBV6-2/TRBV6-3,-,CASSPFPGQNTEAFF
TRBV12-3/TRBV12-4,-,CASSLTGANVLTF
TRBV5-6,-,CASSYRDRETQYF
TRBV9,TRBD2,CASSVGVAGTYEQYF
TRBV15,-,CATSTENTEAFF
TRBV27,TRBD2,CASRRLAGPFVLEQYF
TRBV5-1,TRBD1,CASSGAQGHGETQYF
TRBV2,-,CASSDHMRTASNQPQHF
TRBV12-3/TRBV12-4,-,CASSYTGFVEQYF
TRBV27,-,CASSPEGNSNQPQHF
TRBV5-1,-,CASSWGGRTEAFF
TRBV7-2,-,CASSLGRTNYGYTF
TRBV14,TRBD2,CASSQDTSSGFIYEQYF
TRBV30,TRBD1,CAWGTGRHEQYF
TRBV24-1,-,CATSDPDGGNTDTQYF
TRBV4-2,TRBD1,CASSQAGDSWNPGELFF
TRBV28,TRBD2,CASSGVLNGLAVSSYEQYF
TRBV5-1,-,CASSLSGVGNTIYF
TRBV27,-,CASSTGYSNEKLFF
TRBV30,TRBD1,CAWSPGQGVTEAFF
TRBV21-1,-,CASSKGIGTVSGNTIYF
TRBV2,TRBD2,CASRAGVGETQYF
TRBV7-9,-,CASVAENTEAFF
TRBV18,-,CASSLQRDDDEQFF
TRBV21-1,-,CASSVRHRVPFF
TRBV6-5,-,CASRSTATDTQYF
TRBV5-1,-,CASSLGLGGLVTEAFF
TRBV4-1,-,CASSQDGYTFGTHQYF
TRBV18,-,CASSQQGGFLKDQETQYF
TRBV21-1,-,CASHSHEQYF
TRBV19,-,CASSMGGTDTQYF
TRBV6-5,TRBD1,CASRRQGDTYEQYF
TRBV28,TRBD2,CASSLSGSGEQFF
TRBV25-1,TRBD2,CASSSGSEETQYF
TRBV28,-,CASSLSMGSNQPQHF
TRBV28,TRBD1,CASRPGQSIWYTF
TRBV19,TRBD1,CASTPLGQGTSADTEAFF
TRBV19,-,CASSIRGGGELFF
TRBV28,TRBD1,CASSRDRAGANVLTF
TRBV7-8,-,CASSPSSAGGETQYF
TRBV12-5,-,CASGLKRQVSSGDTQYF